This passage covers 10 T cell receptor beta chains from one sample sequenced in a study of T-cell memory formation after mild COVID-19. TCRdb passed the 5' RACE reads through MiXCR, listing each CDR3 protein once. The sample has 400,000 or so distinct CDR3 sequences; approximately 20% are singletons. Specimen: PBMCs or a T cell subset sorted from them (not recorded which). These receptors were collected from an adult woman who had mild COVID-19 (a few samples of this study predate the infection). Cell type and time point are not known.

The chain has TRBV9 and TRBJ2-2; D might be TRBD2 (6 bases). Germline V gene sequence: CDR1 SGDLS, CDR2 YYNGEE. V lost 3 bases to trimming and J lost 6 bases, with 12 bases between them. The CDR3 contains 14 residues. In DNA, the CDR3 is TGTGCCAGCAGCGCTAGAACGGGAGCCGGGGAGCTGTTTTTT. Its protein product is CASSARTGAGELFF.

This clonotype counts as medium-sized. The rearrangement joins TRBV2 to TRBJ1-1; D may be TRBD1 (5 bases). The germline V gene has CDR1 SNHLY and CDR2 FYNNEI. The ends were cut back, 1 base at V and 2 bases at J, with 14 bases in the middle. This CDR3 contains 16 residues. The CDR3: CASSEGNAGPNTEAFF. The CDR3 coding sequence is TGTGCCAGCAGTGAAGGGAACGCAGGGCCAAACACTGAAGCTTTCTTT.

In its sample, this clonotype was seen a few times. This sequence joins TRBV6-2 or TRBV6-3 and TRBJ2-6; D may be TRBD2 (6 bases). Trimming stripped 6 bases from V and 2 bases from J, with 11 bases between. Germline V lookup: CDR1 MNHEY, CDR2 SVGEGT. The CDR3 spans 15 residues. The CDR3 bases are TGTGCCAGCAGACCCGGGGGTACTGGGGCCAACGTCCTGACTTTC. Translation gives CASRPGGTGANVLTF.

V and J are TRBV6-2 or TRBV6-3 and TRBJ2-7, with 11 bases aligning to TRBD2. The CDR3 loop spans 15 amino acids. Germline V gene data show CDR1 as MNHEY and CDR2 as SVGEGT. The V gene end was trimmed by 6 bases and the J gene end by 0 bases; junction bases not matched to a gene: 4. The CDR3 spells CASRLAGESSYEQYF. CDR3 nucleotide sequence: TGTGCCAGCAGACTAGCGGGAGAGAGCTCCTACGAGCAGTACTTC.

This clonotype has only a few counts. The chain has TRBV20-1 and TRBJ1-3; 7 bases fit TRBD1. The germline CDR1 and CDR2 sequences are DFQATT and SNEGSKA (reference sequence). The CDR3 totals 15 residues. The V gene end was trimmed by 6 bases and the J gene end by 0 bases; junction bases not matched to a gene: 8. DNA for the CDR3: TGCAGTGCCCGAGGGGACAGAAACTCTGGAAACACCATATATTTT. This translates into CSARGDRNSGNTIYF.

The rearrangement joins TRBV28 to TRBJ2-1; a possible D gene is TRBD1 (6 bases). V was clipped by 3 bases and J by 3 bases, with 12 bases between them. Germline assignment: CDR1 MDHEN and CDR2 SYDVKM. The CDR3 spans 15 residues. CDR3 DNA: TGTGCCAGCAGTTTCAGTCAGGGGCTCTACAATGAGCAGTTCTTC. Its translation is CASSFSQGLYNEQFF.

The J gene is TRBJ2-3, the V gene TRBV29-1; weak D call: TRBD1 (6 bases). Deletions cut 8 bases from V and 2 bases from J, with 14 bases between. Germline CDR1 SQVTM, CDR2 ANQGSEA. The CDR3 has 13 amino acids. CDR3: CSLTTGYTDTQYF. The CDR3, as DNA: TGCAGCCTCACGACAGGATACACAGATACGCAGTATTTT.

The CDR3 DNA follows: TGCGCCAGCAGCTTTGAAGGCCAAGAGGTGGGCGAGCAGTACTTC. This gives the protein CASSFEGQEVGEQYF. The chain uses TRBV5-1 and TRBJ2-7; D is uncertain. V was clipped by 2 bases and J by 6 bases, with 18 bases between them. The CDR3 sequence is 15 residues long. CDR1 and CDR2 from the germline V gene are SGHRS and YFSETQ. Variable domain in full (rest from reference TRBV5-1 and TRBJ2-7): KAGVTQTPRYLIKTRGQQVTLSCSPISGHRSVSWYQQTPGQGLQFLFEYFSETQRNKGNFPGRFSGRQFSNSRSEMNVSTLELGDSALYLCASSFEGQEVGEQYFGPGTRLTVT.

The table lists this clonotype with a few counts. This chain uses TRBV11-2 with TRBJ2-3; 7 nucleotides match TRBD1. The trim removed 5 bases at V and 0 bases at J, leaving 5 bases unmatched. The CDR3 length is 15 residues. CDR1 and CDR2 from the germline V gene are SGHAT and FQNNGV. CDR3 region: CASSPTGSSTDTQYF. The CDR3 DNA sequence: TGTGCCAGCAGCCCGACAGGGTCAAGCACAGATACGCAGTATTTT.

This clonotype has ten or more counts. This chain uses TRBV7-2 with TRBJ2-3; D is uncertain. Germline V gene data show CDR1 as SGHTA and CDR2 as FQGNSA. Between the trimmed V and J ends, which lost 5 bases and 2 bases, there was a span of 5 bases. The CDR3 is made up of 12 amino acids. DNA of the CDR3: TGTGCCAGCAGCCGAAACACAGATACGCAGTATTTT. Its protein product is CASSRNTDTQYF. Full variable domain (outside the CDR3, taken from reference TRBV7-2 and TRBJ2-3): GAGVSQSPSNKVTEKGKDVELRCDPISGHTALYWYRQSLGQGLEFLIYFQGNSAPDKSGLPSDRFSAERTGGSVSTLTIQRTQQEDSAVYLCASSRNTDTQYFGPGTRLTVL.